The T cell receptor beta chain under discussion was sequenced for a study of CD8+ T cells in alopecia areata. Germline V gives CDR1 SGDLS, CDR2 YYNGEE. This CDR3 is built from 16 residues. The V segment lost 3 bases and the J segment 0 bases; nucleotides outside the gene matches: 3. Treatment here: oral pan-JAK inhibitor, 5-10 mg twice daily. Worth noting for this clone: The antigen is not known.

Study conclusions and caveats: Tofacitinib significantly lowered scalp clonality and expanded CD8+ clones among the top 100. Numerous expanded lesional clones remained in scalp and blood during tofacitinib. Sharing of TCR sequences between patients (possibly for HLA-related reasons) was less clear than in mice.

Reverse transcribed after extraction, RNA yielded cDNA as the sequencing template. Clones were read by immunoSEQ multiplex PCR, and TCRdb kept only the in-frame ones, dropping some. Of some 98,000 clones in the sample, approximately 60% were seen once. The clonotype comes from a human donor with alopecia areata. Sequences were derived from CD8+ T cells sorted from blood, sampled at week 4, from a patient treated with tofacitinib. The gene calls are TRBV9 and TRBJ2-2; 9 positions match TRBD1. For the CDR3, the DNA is TGTGCCAGCAGCGGGGACAGGGAGTCGAACACCGGGGAGCTGTTTTTT. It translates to CASSGDRESNTGELFF.